This T cell receptor beta chain was recovered during a study of T cells in localized non-small cell lung cancer. Study observations and caveats: Tumor showed lower T cell clonality than uninvolved adjacent lung, where it was highest. Adjacent lung held a median 57 of the top 100 tumor clones. In the blood, greater T cell density corresponded to longer overall survival. Sequence data derive from only one tumor region, so heterogeneity remains possible.

Details on this clone: What it binds is unknown.

Trimming took 0 bases from V and 11 from J, leaving 17 bases between them. The CDR3 runs to 14 residues. In germline, CDR1 is SGDLS, CDR2 YYNGEE. Sequencing used immunoSEQ multiplex PCR; TCRdb keeps in-frame clones, though not all of them. The profile shows 40,000 or so clones, around 88% of them singletons. The starting material was peripheral blood, obtained before any cancer treatment. The gene calls are TRBV9 and TRBJ1-1, with D unclear. The clonotype originates from a man aged 35-69 years with stage I lung adenocarcinoma. The CDR3 region is CASSVGSLGSQAFF. In nucleotides, the CDR3 is TGTGCCAGCAGCGTAGGAAGTTTGGGCAGTCAGGCTTTCTTT.